Described below is a single T cell receptor beta chain sequence and its context. Its antigen is not identified. The data derive from a study of cytomegalovirus exposure and HLA in healthy donors. Researchers ran the PCR with 60 Vbeta and 13 Jbeta primers. Assay used: immunoSEQ multiplex PCR; TCRdb lists only in-frame clones, some missing. Counted here are fewer than 110,000 clones, 82% occurring once; the ten biggest clones make up approximately 2.6%. Study-wide results and limits: In vitro experiments confirmed that three CMV-associated chains were specific for CMV antigens. Later work found most CMV-associated TCR beta chains apparently HLA-restricted.

The CDR3 has 17 amino acids. Looked up from germline, CDR1 is SGHAT and CDR2 is FQNNGV. The V gene end was trimmed by 2 bases and the J gene end by 3 bases; junction bases not matched to a gene: 10. The chain is built from TRBV11-2 and TRBJ1-1; 9 bases line up with TRBD1. The sequenced sample consisted of PBMCs. This receptor was obtained from a man aged 25 to 40 in good health and CMV-seropositive. CDR3 sequence: CASSLPPWNRGHTEAFF. The CDR3 DNA is TGTGCCAGCAGCTTACCCCCATGGAACAGGGGGCACACTGAAGCTTTCTTT.